This T cell receptor (beta chain) was sequenced in a study of shared clonotypes between healthy human individuals. V was clipped by 7 bases and J by 2 bases, with 11 bases between them. Germline V gene data show CDR1 as SQVTM and CDR2 as ANQGSEA. This CDR3 is 12 amino acids long. Those who donated, Caucasian adults without exception, all lived in Nashville, Tennessee. Study results and caveats: Rarefaction revealed incomplete sorted-subset sequencing despite large depth.

Genomic DNA per cell subset filled all wells of several immunoSEQ plates. Replicate sorted-subset PCRs were loaded with around 220 ng DNA, about 28,000 T cell genomes. Profiling relied on immunoSEQ multiplex PCR, and the TCRdb table lists in-frame clones only, not all of them. The sample carries over 1.4 million clones, 95% to 97% recorded once. On this clone itself: Antigen unknown.

This chain links TRBV29-1 with TRBJ1-1; unclear D gene. The sequence was collected from a man younger than 40 in good health. Material: naive CD4+ T cells sorted from blood. The subset was: CD45RA+ positively selected. The CDR3 loop is CSGEVVNTEAFF. CDR3 nucleotide sequence: TGCAGCGGTGAGGTAGTTAACACTGAAGCTTTCTTT.